This TCR beta chain appears in the sequencing data of a study of shared clonotypes between healthy human individuals. Across the study: Donors, aged 18 to 49, were two women and three men.

CDR1 is MNHEY, CDR2 SMNVEV, per germline (reference sequence). V was clipped by 2 bases and J by 4 bases; unmatched bases: 9. The CDR3 totals 16 residues. This clone came up once. Antigen unknown. Libraries were prepared by immunoSEQ multiplex PCR; TCRdb keeps only in-frame clonotypes and omits some of them. In the table there are under 2,500,000 clones, nearly 97% of which are singletons. Notes on the study in general: Naive CD4 clonotypes were shared across a few donors at 4% to 5%.

The receptor comes from a man younger than 30 in good health. The sequenced sample was naive CD4+ T cells sorted from blood. Subset specified: CD45RA+ positively selected. The chain joins TRBV27 to TRBJ2-3; 7 bases map to TRBD1. CDR3 in DNA: TGTGCCAGCAGTTTAGGGGGCAGGGGGTATGCAGATACGCAGTATTTT. Translated: CASSLGGRGYADTQYF.